Below, 24 T cell receptor beta chains from the same sample are listed, as sequenced in a study of blood T cell repertoires in COVID-19. Sequenced by immunoSEQ multiplex PCR; TCRdb stores in-frame clones only, minus some. In the table there are about 150,000 clones, around 85% of which are singletons. The sequenced sample was peripheral blood. The receptors derive from an older woman with acute or convalescent COVID-19.

The chain is built from TRBV11-1 and TRBJ1-1; D unresolved. This CDR3 contains 15 residues. Per germline, CDR1 SGHAT and CDR2 FQDESV (reference sequence). V lost 0 bases and J lost 1, with 9 bases in between. The CDR3, as DNA: TGTGCCAGCAGCTTAGCAGGAGGTTCGAACACTGAAGCTTTCTTT. Encoded protein: CASSLAGGSNTEAFF.

This clone occurred once. The V gene is TRBV3-1 (or the pseudogene TRBV3-2), the J gene TRBJ2-3, with D uncertain. This CDR3 comprises 12 residues. Germline V lookup: CDR1 LGHDT, CDR2 YNNKEL (reference sequence). V shed 0 bases and J shed 6 bases, with 4 bases lying between them. The CDR3 protein is CASSQDPDTQYF. CDR3 bases: TGTGCCAGCAGCCAAGATCCGGATACGCAGTATTTT.

There are a few counts of this clone. The rearrangement uses TRBV10-1 and TRBJ2-4; D is unclear. The CDR3 extends over 13 amino acids. V was cut by 2 bases and J by 3 bases, with 5 bases left in between. The germline gives CDR1 WNHNN, CDR2 SYGVQD (reference sequence). CDR3 sequence reads: CASSEGDKNIQYF. CDR3 coding DNA: TGCGCCAGCAGTGAGGGAGACAAAAACATTCAGTACTTC.

The chain is built from TRBV13 and TRBJ1-2; 9 nucleotides align to TRBD1. Germline CDR1 and CDR2: PRHDT and FYEKMQ (reference sequence). The CDR3 is made up of 16 amino acids. J was trimmed by 4 bases and V by 5 bases; bases with no gene match: 11. CDR3 sequence (DNA): TGTGCCAGCAGCCGCCGACAGGGGGGTTTCAGCTATGGCTACACCTTC. Encoded protein: CASSRRQGGFSYGYTF. Full variable domain (remainder filled in from reference TRBV13 and TRBJ1-2): AAGVIQSPRHLIKEKRETATLKCYPIPRHDTVYWYQQGPGQDPQFLISFYEKMQSDKGSIPDRFSAQQFSDYHSELNMSSLELGDSALYFCASSRRQGGFSYGYTFGSGTRLTVV.

The chain employs TRBV30 and TRBJ1-5; D is ambiguous. CDR3 length: 13 amino acids. V lost 2 bases and J 7 bases, leaving 12 bases between the germline ends. Germline V gene sequence: CDR1 GTSNPN, CDR2 SVGIG (reference sequence). CDR3 in DNA: TGTGCCTGGAGTCCAACGCGAGTCCAGCCCCAGCATTTT. It translates to CAWSPTRVQPQHF.

The chain carries TRBV3-1 (or the pseudogene TRBV3-2) and TRBJ2-3; TRBD2 agrees at 14 bases. J gave up 4 bases and V 4 bases, and 7 bases lay outside the gene matches. The CDR3 is made up of 17 amino acids. Germline CDR1 and CDR2: LGHDT and YNNKEL (reference sequence). The CDR3 nucleotides read TGTGCCAGCAGCCCCAGACTAGCGGGGGGGCTCGCAGATACGCAGTATTTT. This codes for CASSPRLAGGLADTQYF.

This clone was counted once. The chain uses TRBV24-1 and TRBJ1-2; tentatively, D is TRBD1 (6 bases). This CDR3 region has 14 residues. The V end lost 4 bases, the J end lost 3 bases, and 11 bases lay between the germline ends. In germline, CDR1 is KGHDR, CDR2 SFDVKD. The CDR3 here is CATSETGWDYGYTF. As DNA, the CDR3 is TGTGCCACCAGTGAAACAGGGTGGGACTATGGCTACACCTTC.

The gene calls are TRBV7-3 and TRBJ2-1; TRBD1 agrees at 7 bases. V lost 4 bases, J lost 2 bases, and 14 bases stayed unmatched. The CDR3 extends over 18 amino acids. The germline V gene has CDR1 SGHTA and CDR2 FQGTGA. CDR3 DNA sequence: TGTGCCAGCAGCTCCACATCGCCGGGACAGAGAGCCTACAATGAGCAGTTCTTC. Translation: CASSSTSPGQRAYNEQFF.

This clone was observed a few times. J is TRBJ2-7 and V is TRBV7-8; a possible D gene is TRBD2 (7 bases). V lost 5 bases and J 6 bases, leaving 17 bases between the germline ends. This CDR3 is built from 14 residues. The germline gives CDR1 SGHVS, CDR2 FQNEAQ. Here the CDR3 reads CASSPREGVTEQYF. DNA for the CDR3: TGTGCCAGCAGCCCGAGGGAGGGGGTGACCGAGCAGTACTTC. The full variable domain, its missing parts supplied by reference TRBV7-8 and TRBJ2-7, is GAGVSQSPRYKVAKRGQDVALRCDPISGHVSLFWYQQALGQGPEFLTYFQNEAQLDKSGLPSDRFFAERPEGSVSTLKIQRTQQEDSAVYLCASSPREGVTEQYFGPGTRLTVT.

This rearrangement joins TRBV3-1 (or the pseudogene TRBV3-2) to TRBJ1-5, with D unresolved. The CDR3 has 16 residues. CDR1 is LGHDT and CDR2 is YNNKEL in the germline V gene (reference sequence). The V end was cut by 4 bases, the J end by 4 bases, with 17 bases between. Here the CDR3 reads CASSLGVAGRNQPQHF. DNA for the CDR3: TGTGCCAGCAGCCTTGGGGTTGCGGGTCGGAATCAGCCCCAGCATTTT.

The gene calls are TRBV5-1 and TRBJ2-7, with 10 positions matching TRBD1. Germline trimming cut 4 bases from V and 3 bases from J; bases unmatched to any gene: 4. There are 14 residues in the CDR3. Germline values: CDR1 SGHRS, CDR2 YFSETQ. The chain's CDR3 is CASSPDRGVYEQYF. CDR3 nucleotide sequence: TGCGCCAGCAGCCCGGACAGGGGGGTCTACGAGCAGTACTTC.

The genes are TRBV2 and TRBJ2-3; tentatively, D is TRBD2 (5 bases). There are 14 residues in the CDR3. Trimming removed 4 bases at V and 0 bases at J, with 8 bases between. Germline-derived CDR1 and CDR2 are SNHLY and FYNNEI. Here the CDR3 DNA reads TGTGCCAGCAGTGTTAGGACTAGCACAGATACGCAGTATTTT. Encoded protein: CASSVRTSTDTQYF.

This sequence joins TRBV10-1 and TRBJ2-2, with 12 bases lining up with TRBD1. The CDR3 runs to 20 residues. V lost 6 bases, J lost 0 bases, and 14 bases stayed unmatched. The germline V gene has CDR1 WNHNN and CDR2 SYGVQD (reference sequence). CDR3 loop: CASRCPGTGGEGANTGELFF. The CDR3 DNA reads TGCGCCAGCAGATGCCCGGGGACAGGGGGCGAGGGGGCGAACACCGGGGAGCTGTTTTTT.

This chain joins TRBV11-2 and TRBJ1-4, with 7 bases lining up with TRBD1. Per germline, CDR1 SGHAT and CDR2 FQNNGV. J lost 5 bases, V lost 1 base, and 1 base had no gene match. The length of the CDR3 is 14 residues. In nucleotides, the CDR3 is TGTGCCAGCAGCTTAGCAGGGGGAAATGAAAAACTGTTTTTT. As protein: CASSLAGGNEKLFF.

CDR3 loop: CATMGGGTNTGELFF. The CDR3 DNA follows: TGCGCCACCATGGGCGGGGGGACGAACACCGGGGAGCTGTTTTTT. This chain links TRBV4-1 with TRBJ2-2; 8 nucleotides agree with TRBD2. In germline, CDR1 is MGHRA, CDR2 YSYEKL. After removal of 10 bases from V and 0 bases from J, the junction contained 7 bases not matched to a gene. There are 15 residues in the CDR3.

V gene TRBV19 combines with J gene TRBJ2-1, with 11 bases aligning to TRBD2. With V trimmed by 3 bases and J by 0 bases, 7 bases remained unmatched. The CDR3 spans 18 residues. In germline, CDR1 is LNHDA, CDR2 SQIVND (reference sequence). In DNA, the CDR3 is TGTGCCAGTAGTATTTGGGCTAGCGGGGGGAGCTCCTACAATGAGCAGTTCTTC. It translates to CASSIWASGGSSYNEQFF. The full variable domain, rest sourced from reference TRBV19 and TRBJ2-1, is DGGITQSPKYLFRKEGQNVTLSCEQNLNHDAMYWYRQDPGQGLRLIYYSQIVNDFQKGDIAEGYSVSREKKESFPLTVTSAQKNPTAFYLCASSIWASGGSSYNEQFFGPGTRLTVL.

V and J are TRBV10-2 and TRBJ1-2; 8 bases line up with TRBD1. The V segment lost 8 bases and the J segment 1 base; nucleotides outside the gene matches: 9. Germline V gives CDR1 WSHSY, CDR2 SAAADI. The CDR3 is 15 residues long. The CDR3 sequence: CASQGDGQGNYGYTF. DNA for the CDR3: TGCGCCAGCCAGGGGGACGGACAGGGTAACTATGGCTACACCTTC.

The rearrangement links TRBV3-1 (or the pseudogene TRBV3-2) to TRBJ2-7; possibly TRBD2 for D (5 bases). CDR1 is LGHDT and CDR2 is YNNKEL in the germline V gene (reference sequence). The CDR3 sequence is 13 residues long. Trimming cost V 4 bases and J 2 bases, with 9 bases left between them. For the CDR3, the DNA is TGTGCCAGCAGCCTAGCGACACCCTACGAGCAGTACTTC. This translates into CASSLATPYEQYF.

V usage is TRBV24-1 and J usage is TRBJ2-1; TRBD2 aligns across 10 bases. The V gene end was trimmed by 3 bases and the J gene end by 4 bases; junction bases not matched to a gene: 5. Germline CDR1 is KGHDR and CDR2 is SFDVKD. This CDR3 region has 16 residues. CDR3 DNA sequence: TGTGCCACCAGTGATGGTCTAGCGGGGGAATACAATGAGCAGTTCTTC. Its translation: CATSDGLAGEYNEQFF.

The chain recombines TRBV2 with TRBJ2-7; 9 bases match TRBD1. The CDR3 has 12 residues. Germline V lookup: CDR1 SNHLY, CDR2 FYNNEI. Trimming at V came to 10 bases and at J to 3 bases, leaving 4 bases not matched to a gene. CDR3 protein: CANTGGVYEQYV. CDR3 DNA: TGTGCCAACACAGGGGGCGTCTACGAGCAGTACGTC.

V usage is TRBV4-2 and J usage is TRBJ1-6; no firm D call. The germline gives CDR1 LGHNA, CDR2 YNFKEQ. CDR3 length equals 16 residues. Trimming took off 0 bases at V and 7 bases at J, with 13 bases between the two ends. CDR3 DNA sequence: TGTGCCAGCAGCCAAGAATCGCGCGGGGTAAATTCACCCCTCCACTTT. Amino acids: CASSQESRGVNSPLHF.

The chain links TRBV21-1 to TRBJ1-6; the DNA was not compared with TRBD1, the D call given in the table. TRBV21-1 is a known pseudogene. The CDR3 loop spans 14 amino acids. The CDR3 here is CAKQGTGFNSPLHF. CDR3 sequence (DNA): TGTGCCAAGCAGGGGACAGGGTTTAATTCACCCCTCCACTTT.

In nucleotides, the CDR3 is TGCAGTACTGGTTTGAACACTGAAGCTTTCTTT. Translating gives CSTGLNTEAFF. This chain uses TRBV20-1 with TRBJ1-1, with no clear D. Trimming took 8 bases from V and 0 from J, leaving 7 bases between them. Germline V gives CDR1 DFQATT, CDR2 SNEGSKA (reference sequence). This CDR3 is built from 11 residues.

The chain employs TRBV10-3 and TRBJ1-1; 10 bases align to TRBD1. V trimming: 4 bases; J trimming: 3 bases; junction bases outside the gene matches: 5. This CDR3 has 15 amino acids. Germline V gene data show CDR1 as ENHRY and CDR2 as SYGVKD. CDR3 residues: CAISGSDRGYTEAFF. CDR3 DNA: TGTGCCATCAGTGGATCGGACAGGGGGTACACTGAAGCTTTCTTT.